These 32 T cell receptor beta chains were sequenced from one sample in a study of early T cells in non-severe SARS-CoV-2 infection. TCRdb passed the 5' RACE reads through MiXCR, listing each CDR3 protein once. The sample includes approximately 70,000 distinct CDR3 sequences, 9.5% to 15% of them seen just once. Material: whole blood, obtained at baseline. All receptors derive from an adult who was a healthcare worker with PCR-confirmed SARS-CoV-2 infection or an uninfected control (not recorded which). The donor label of this sample is uncertain.

The rearrangement links TRBV20-1 to TRBJ2-7; perhaps TRBD2 as D (6 bases). Trimming removed 3 bases from V and 2 bases from J, with 8 bases in between. The length of the CDR3 is 12 residues. Germline V gene sequence: CDR1 DFQATT, CDR2 SNEGSKA (reference sequence). Here the CDR3 DNA reads TGCAGTGCTAGGGGGGGACCCTACGAGCAGTACTTC. It translates to CSARGGPYEQYF.

This chain joins TRBV18 and TRBJ1-6; no firm D call. Germline V gene lookup returns CDR1 KGHSH and CDR2 LQKENI. There are 13 residues in the CDR3. The V end was cut by 6 bases, the J end by 8 bases, with 11 bases between. The CDR3 region has the DNA TGTGCCAGCTCCTCCGGGATGGATTCACCCCTCCACTTT. This encodes CASSSGMDSPLHF.

The CDR3 spells CSAMDRASNQPQHF. CDR3 DNA sequence: TGCAGTGCTATGGACAGGGCTAGCAATCAGCCCCAGCATTTT. V is TRBV20-1 and J is TRBJ1-5; 8 bases are a match to TRBD1. CDR3 length equals 14 residues. Unmatched junction bases numbered 2, after V lost 4 bases and J lost 0 bases. Germline V gene lookup returns CDR1 DFQATT and CDR2 SNEGSKA (reference sequence).

The chain couples TRBV20-1 to TRBJ1-4; D call uncertain. There are 13 residues in the CDR3. Per the germline V gene, CDR1 is DFQATT and CDR2 is SNEGSKA (reference sequence). V was trimmed by 2 bases and J by 7 bases, leaving 11 bases between them. The CDR3, as DNA: TGCAGTGCTAGAACGGGGTTGTCTGAAAAACTGTTTTTT. It yields the protein CSARTGLSEKLFF.

V and J are TRBV13 and TRBJ1-2; 9 bases map to TRBD1. The CDR3 has 16 residues. With V trimmed by 4 bases and J by 0 bases, 6 bases remained unmatched. From germline, CDR1 is PRHDT and CDR2 FYEKMQ (reference sequence). The CDR3 loop reads CASSSSNRGPNYGYTF. The CDR3, as DNA: TGTGCCAGCAGCTCATCCAACAGGGGGCCTAACTATGGCTACACCTTC.

V and J are TRBV7-9 and TRBJ1-1; D not certain. There are 16 residues in the CDR3. V was pared by 3 bases and J by 1 base, with 15 bases between. Germline CDR1 SEHNR, CDR2 FQNEAQ (reference sequence). In nucleotides, the CDR3 is TGTGCCAGCAGCTTTTTATCTGGGAGCCCGAACACTGAAGCTTTCTTT. The encoded protein is CASSFLSGSPNTEAFF.

This clonotype has a count of ten or more. This chain uses TRBV7-3 with TRBJ1-6; possibly TRBD1 for D (5 bases). V was shortened by 5 bases and J by 9 bases, with 11 bases between the two germline ends. The germline gives CDR1 SGHTA, CDR2 FQGTGA. CDR3 length equals 13 residues. In DNA form, the CDR3 reads TGTGCCAGCAGCGTGGGGACGGGTTCACCCCTCCACTTT. This gives the protein CASSVGTGSPLHF.

This clonotype was counted a few times. The V gene is TRBV19, the J gene TRBJ2-2; D gene unclear. This CDR3 spans 14 amino acids. CDR1 is LNHDA and CDR2 is SQIVND in the germline V gene (reference sequence). V lost 5 bases and J lost 2, with 9 bases in between. The CDR3 DNA is TGTGCCAGTAGTCCGCCTAGAAACACCGGGGAGCTGTTTTTT. The encoded protein is CASSPPRNTGELFF.

The chain uses TRBV5-5 and TRBJ2-4; 9 bases agree with TRBD1. V trimming: 2 bases; J trimming: 5 bases; junction bases outside the gene matches: 5. CDR3 length equals 15 residues. The V gene's germline CDR1 is SGHKS and CDR2 YYEKEE (reference sequence). Here the CDR3 reads CASSFGDRDQNIQYF. The CDR3, as DNA: TGTGCCAGCAGCTTTGGGGACAGGGACCAAAACATTCAGTACTTC.

In this sample, this clonotype turned up many times. V usage is TRBV5-1 and J usage is TRBJ1-1; D possibly corresponds to TRBD1 (5 bases). CDR3 size: 15 residues. Trimming removed 0 bases from V and 2 bases from J, with 11 bases in between. Germline assignment: CDR1 SGHRS and CDR2 YFSETQ. The CDR3 DNA follows: TGCGCCAGCAGCTTGGCCCCGGGGGGTAACACTGAAGCTTTCTTT. It specifies CASSLAPGGNTEAFF.

This clonotype was seen more than once but under ten times. The chain employs TRBV2 and TRBJ1-5; D is unresolved. Deletions cut 6 bases from V and 12 bases from J, with 15 bases between. The CDR3 is made up of 12 amino acids. Germline V gives CDR1 SNHLY, CDR2 FYNNEI. Here the CDR3 reads CASRMTGRRQHF. The CDR3, as DNA: TGTGCCAGCAGAATGACGGGTAGGCGCCAGCATTTT.

The V gene is TRBV3-1, the J gene TRBJ2-7, with D perhaps matching TRBD2 (6 bases). V dropped 3 bases and J dropped 0 bases, with 9 bases sitting between them. CDR3 length equals 14 residues. Germline assignment: CDR1 LGHDT and CDR2 YNNKEL (reference sequence). This CDR3 reads CASSQGLVSYEQYF. CDR3 DNA sequence: TGTGCCAGCAGCCAGGGACTCGTCTCCTACGAGCAGTACTTC.

This clonotype was detected only a few times. The chain has TRBV5-4 and TRBJ1-1, with D hard to call. The CDR3 consists of 15 residues. The V end lost 4 bases, the J end lost 1 base, and 14 bases lay between the germline ends. Germline-derived CDR1 and CDR2 are SGHNT and YYREEE (reference sequence). Written as DNA, the CDR3 is TGTGCCAGCAGCCCCAAGCTCCAAACGAACACTGAAGCTTTCTTT. Translating gives CASSPKLQTNTEAFF.

This CDR3 is CSVGRTNTDTQYF. The CDR3 DNA is TGCAGCGTTGGGAGGACTAACACAGATACGCAGTATTTT. The chain has TRBV29-1 and TRBJ2-3; tentative D call: TRBD2 (6 bases). Between the trimmed V and J ends, which lost 4 bases and 2 bases, there was a span of 10 bases. Germline CDR1 SQVTM, CDR2 ANQGSEA. The CDR3 extends over 13 amino acids.

This clonotype was picked up a small number of times. This rearrangement joins TRBV7-2 to TRBJ1-3; D gene uncertain. The CDR3 runs 15 residues. Germline CDR1 is SGHTA and CDR2 is FQGNSA. V was clipped by 5 bases and J by 7 bases, with 18 bases between them. CDR3 protein: CASSPGEAPRNTIYF. CDR3 coding DNA: TGTGCCAGCAGCCCCGGGGAGGCCCCTAGGAACACCATATATTTT.

The rearrangement uses TRBV2 and TRBJ2-7, with D possibly TRBD2 on 6 matching bases. The CDR3 length is 16 residues. Trimming took off 5 bases at V and 5 bases at J, with 22 bases between the two ends. CDR1 and CDR2 from the germline V gene are SNHLY and FYNNEI. The CDR3 DNA is TGTGCCAGCAGTCCCCCAGCAGGGAGGAAGTCGGACGAGCAGTACTTC. As protein: CASSPPAGRKSDEQYF.

The genes are TRBV20-1 and TRBJ2-7, with D possibly being TRBD1 (6 bases). Looked up from germline, CDR1 is DFQATT and CDR2 is SNEGSKA (reference sequence). The CDR3 is 13 amino acids. Trimming took off 1 base at V and 6 bases at J, with 13 bases between the two ends. CDR3 bases: TGCAGTGCTAGAGCCCTCGGACAGTTCGAGCAGTACTTC. The encoded protein is CSARALGQFEQYF.

The chain joins TRBV9 to TRBJ1-4; D gene uncertain. This CDR3 has 13 residues. The germline V gene has CDR1 SGDLS and CDR2 YYNGEE. V lost 2 bases, J lost 7 bases, and 9 bases lay in between. The CDR3 DNA reads as TGTGCCAGCAGCGTCGGGTCCTCTGAAAAACTGTTTTTT. Translating it yields CASSVGSSEKLFF.

The chain is built from TRBV7-6 and TRBJ2-5; 7 bases fit TRBD2. Trimming removed 2 bases from V and 4 bases from J; junction bases left unmatched: 13. The CDR3 runs to 17 residues. Germline V gene lookup returns CDR1 SGHVS and CDR2 FNYEAQ. CDR3 loop: CASSLRRETGRSETQYF. The CDR3 DNA reads TGTGCCAGCAGCTTAAGGCGGGAGACGGGGCGATCAGAGACCCAGTACTTC.

This clonotype was seen many times. The chain carries TRBV7-3 and TRBJ2-1, with TRBD2 matching 10 bases. The CDR3 is 17 residues long. The germline CDR1 and CDR2 sequences are SGHTA and FQGTGA. V was pared by 4 bases and J by 4 bases, with 10 bases of the junction left unmatched. This chain's CDR3 is CASSSRGAGGRYNEQFF. The CDR3 coding sequence is TGTGCCAGCAGCTCCCGTGGAGCGGGGGGGCGGTACAATGAGCAGTTCTTC.

This clonotype was observed at least ten times. The chain uses TRBV2 and TRBJ2-6; no firm D call. This CDR3 comprises 12 residues. Germline assignment: CDR1 SNHLY and CDR2 FYNNEI. The V end lost 7 bases, the J end lost 2 bases, and 3 bases lay between the germline ends. The CDR3 protein is CASNAGANVLTF. The CDR3 region has the DNA TGTGCCAGCAACGCTGGGGCCAACGTCCTGACTTTC.

CDR3 DNA sequence: TGCGCCAGCAGTTTACTCAACACGAACACTGAAGCTTTCTTT. Its translation: CASSLLNTNTEAFF. This chain links TRBV10-2 with TRBJ1-1, with D uncertain. Germline V lookup: CDR1 WSHSY, CDR2 SAAADI. This CDR3 has 14 residues. Between the trimmed V and J ends, which lost 5 bases and 1 base, there was a span of 11 bases.

V and J are TRBV5-5 and TRBJ1-1; D unresolved. CDR3 size: 14 residues. Germline V gives CDR1 SGHKS, CDR2 YYEKEE (reference sequence). Trimming left V 3 bases short and J 1 base short, with 10 bases between. Here the CDR3 DNA reads TGTGCCAGCAGCTCAGTCCTGCCGAACACTGAAGCTTTCTTT. Translated, it gives CASSSVLPNTEAFF.

This clonotype was seen a handful of times. The chain uses TRBV29-1 and TRBJ1-2, with 10 bases aligning to TRBD1. The V segment lost 7 bases and the J segment 5 bases; nucleotides outside the gene matches: 4. CDR1 and CDR2 from the germline V gene are SQVTM and ANQGSEA. The length of the CDR3 is 12 residues. CDR3 sequence: CSEGTGVYGYTF. The DNA for the CDR3 is TGCAGCGAAGGGACAGGGGTTTATGGCTACACCTTC.

V gene TRBV12-2 combines with J gene TRBJ2-4; the table calls TRBD1, which could not be checked here. TRBV12-2 represents a pseudogene. This CDR3 has 12 residues. CDR3 in DNA: TGTGCAAGTCGCTTAGAAGGGGACATTCAGTACTTC. It is translated as CASRLEGDIQYF.

This clonotype appeared many times. This sequence joins TRBV3-1 and TRBJ2-3, with 9 bases identical to TRBD2. CDR1 and CDR2 (germline): LGHDT, YNNKEL (reference sequence). V dropped 0 bases and J dropped 3; count of bases not matched to a gene: 4. The length of the CDR3 is 16 residues. In nucleotides, the CDR3 is TGTGCCAGCAGCCAAGATTATAGCGGGAGTACAGATACGCAGTATTTT. This translates into CASSQDYSGSTDTQYF.

Only a few counts were recorded for this clonotype. This chain uses TRBV19 with TRBJ1-4; D gene uncertain. The ends were cut back, 8 bases at V and 7 bases at J, with 20 bases in the middle. Per the germline V gene, CDR1 is LNHDA and CDR2 is SQIVND (reference sequence). The CDR3 loop spans 15 amino acids. CDR3 coding DNA: TGTGCCAGTCAACGGACCGTCGACCGGGGTGAAAAACTGTTTTTT. Translation gives CASQRTVDRGEKLFF.

The V gene is TRBV6-2 or TRBV6-3, the J gene TRBJ2-7; D unclear. From germline, CDR1 is MNHEY and CDR2 SVGEGT. The CDR3 sequence is 13 residues long. V gave up 2 bases and J gave up 0 bases, with 5 bases separating them. The chain's CDR3 is CASSYESSYEQYF. DNA for the CDR3: TGTGCCAGCAGTTACGAATCCTCCTACGAGCAGTACTTC.

This clonotype was detected only a few times. The gene calls are TRBV28 and TRBJ1-2; D gene unclear. Germline CDR1 is MDHEN and CDR2 is SYDVKM. The CDR3 sequence is 13 residues long. Trimming shortened V by 5 bases and J by 2 bases, and 9 bases separated the two germline ends. The CDR3 nucleotides are TGTGCCAGCAGTCTCTTAGCAAACTATGGCTACACCTTC. Translating it yields CASSLLANYGYTF.

The sample holds a few counts of this clonotype. The V and J genes are TRBV7-3 and TRBJ2-3; D gene ambiguous. CDR3 length equals 13 residues. Germline lookup yields CDR1 SGHTA and CDR2 FQGTGA. V shed 2 bases and J shed 2 bases, with 5 bases lying between them. CDR3 coding DNA: TGTGCCAGCAGCTTAGGGGTCACAGATACGCAGTATTTT. Its translation is CASSLGVTDTQYF. The full variable domain, with the rest looked up from reference TRBV7-3 and TRBJ2-3, is GAGVSQTPSNKVTEKGKYVELRCDPISGHTALYWYRQSLGQGPEFLIYFQGTGAADDSGLPNDRFFAVRPEGSVSTLKIQRTERGDSAVYLCASSLGVTDTQYFGPGTRLTVL.

V and J are TRBV12-5 and TRBJ2-3; D is unresolved. Trimming pared 6 bases from V and 5 bases from J, leaving 18 bases between. The CDR3 totals 15 residues. Germline V gene data show CDR1 as LGHNT and CDR2 as FRNRAP. CDR3 amino acids: CASGDGRGAGDTQYF. The CDR3 region has the DNA TGTGCTAGTGGGGATGGACGCGGAGCAGGAGATACGCAGTATTTT.

This clonotype came up many times. The V gene is TRBV5-1, the J gene TRBJ2-1; D not certain. Trimming stripped 3 bases from V and 2 bases from J, with 12 bases between. Germline V lookup: CDR1 SGHRS, CDR2 YFSETQ. The CDR3 extends over 15 amino acids. Here the CDR3 DNA reads TGCGCCAGCAGCTCAACGGGTCGGCCCTACAATGAGCAGTTCTTC. Protein product: CASSSTGRPYNEQFF. The full variable domain, completed using reference TRBV5-1 and TRBJ2-1, is KAGVTQTPRYLIKTRGQQVTLSCSPISGHRSVSWYQQTPGQGLQFLFEYFSETQRNKGNFPGRFSGRQFSNSRSEMNVSTLELGDSALYLCASSSTGRPYNEQFFGPGTRLTVL.